The T cell receptor (beta chain) described here comes from a study of blood T cell repertoires in COVID-19. Study-wide background: Nucleic acid was either cDNA or gDNA, and it came from T cells, B-cell-depleted T cells, or PBMCs.

This table comes from immunoSEQ multiplex PCR, and its TCRdb copy is limited to in-frame clones, with some not included. This sample has fewer than 100,000 clones, with over 75% found just once. Unmatched junction bases numbered 9, after V lost 2 bases and J lost 7 bases. CDR1 SEHNR and CDR2 FQNEAQ come from the germline V gene (reference sequence). The CDR3 extends over 16 amino acids. This TCR was recovered from a human donor in a cohort sampled during active COVID-19. The chain couples TRBV7-9 to TRBJ2-2; TRBD2 matches 8 bases. What was sequenced was peripheral blood. CDR3 coding DNA: TGTGCCAGCAGCTTAAGCGGAGCGGGAGCCCACGGGGAGCTGTTTTTT. It encodes CASSLSGAGAHGELFF.